Presented here are 6 T cell receptor beta chains from one specimen sequenced in a study of OX40 agonist ivuxolimab in advanced cancers. Data came from immunoSEQ multiplex PCR; TCRdb stores just in-frame clones and leaves some out. Of tens of thousands of clones in the sample, under 90% were seen once. Sequenced here: CD4+ or CD8+ T cells sorted from blood, sampled in a trial of the OX40 agonist ivuxolimab. Receptors originate from an adult with an advanced solid tumor such as melanoma, head and neck, liver or kidney cancer.

The V gene is TRBV10-2, the J gene TRBJ2-2; D assignment may be TRBD1 or TRBD2 (5 bases each). The CDR3 contains 16 residues. Trimming pared 0 bases from V and 4 bases from J, leaving 12 bases between. Germline CDR1 WSHSY, CDR2 SAAADI. CDR3 sequence (DNA): TGCGCCAGCAGTGAGTCCCGGGACCTCATCACCGGGGAGCTGTTTTTT. The encoded protein is CASSESRDLITGELFF.

DNA of the CDR3: TGTGCCAGCAGTGAGGAGCCCTCCACAGATACGCAGTATTTT. This gives the protein CASSEEPSTDTQYF. The chain is built from TRBV25-1 and TRBJ2-3, with D hard to call. The CDR3 totals 14 residues. Trimming pared 3 bases from V and 2 bases from J, leaving 9 bases between. Germline V gene data show CDR1 as MGHDK and CDR2 as SYGVNS.

The CDR3 DNA sequence: TGTGCCAGCAGCTTAGCTCTGGCAGATTATTACGAGCAGTACTTC. This translates into CASSLALADYYEQYF. This chain connects TRBV7-6 to TRBJ2-7; D remains ambiguous. The germline V gene has CDR1 SGHVS and CDR2 FNYEAQ. The ends were cut back, 0 bases at V and 4 bases at J, with 13 bases in the middle. CDR3 size: 15 residues. The whole variable domain, filled in from reference TRBV7-6 and TRBJ2-7, reads GAGVSQSPRYKVTKRGQDVALRCDPISGHVSLYWYRQALGQGPEFLTYFNYEAQQDKSGLPNDRFSAERPEGSISTLTIQRTEQRDSAMYRCASSLALADYYEQYFGPGTRLTVT.

The rearrangement links TRBV18 to TRBJ1-3; D might be TRBD1 (5 bases). The length of the CDR3 is 15 residues. Germline CDR1 and CDR2: KGHSH and LQKENI. Trimming pared 2 bases from V and 0 bases from J, leaving 8 bases between. The CDR3 coding sequence is TGTGCCAGCTCACCAAGACAGATCTCTGGAAACACCATATATTTT. It encodes CASSPRQISGNTIYF.

The V gene is TRBV6-4, the J gene TRBJ1-4, with TRBD1 identical over 9 bases. V dropped 6 bases and J dropped 1; count of bases not matched to a gene: 6. The germline V gene has CDR1 MRHNA and CDR2 SNTAGT. The CDR3 consists of 16 residues. The CDR3 loop is CASRLPGQGTNEKLFF. The CDR3 coding sequence is TGTGCCAGCAGACTTCCGGGACAGGGAACTAATGAAAAACTGTTTTTT.

The chain carries TRBV27 and TRBJ2-7, with 8 bases matching TRBD1. CDR3 length: 14 residues. Germline loops: CDR1 MNHEY, CDR2 SMNVEV (reference sequence). V lost 6 bases to trimming and J lost 2 bases; unmatched junction nucleotides: 6. The CDR3, as DNA: TGTGCCAGCAGCCTCCGGGGACAGGCCTACGAGCAGTACTTC. Translation: CASSLRGQAYEQYF.